This entry is about one T cell receptor beta chain. There is no known antigen for this receptor. Base-call qualities are not available, and no considerably larger clone is one nucleotide away. The data originate from a study of T cell responses to AZD1222 COVID-19 vaccine (dated by TCRdb to about 2021). For context, the study as a whole: A total of approximately 240 trial participants underwent TCR sequencing, of whom some 210 received two doses of AZD1222 and about 25 received two doses of the MenACWY control vaccine. Trial participants were enrolled into age subgroups of 18-55, 56-69 and 70-plus years, which contained approximately 150, 28 and 58 TCR-sequenced participants, respectively. What the work shows at the level of the full study, not this receptor alone: The 56-69-year group was small, and its depth increase did not reach significance, likely because of low power. CD4 TCRs associated with the vaccine covered the entire spike protein, and the dominant responses were in regions 160-218 and 743-854. After two AZD1222 doses, both the breadth and the depth of spike-specific TCRs were significantly higher than at day 0 and than in MenACWY recipients. Participants were mostly white British, with more females than males. The authors suggested clonal diversity may have been underestimated. Nearly half of unique spike-specific TCRs reportedly recognized epitopes outside regions mutated in the B.1.351 and B.1.1.7 variants. Because no samples from the day 14 peak response were available, repertoires could be characterized only after the peak T cell response. Conclusions about previously exposed vaccinees are limited, since just a handful of AZD1222 recipients were seropositive for SARS-CoV-2 at baseline.

The cysteine opens and the phenylalanine closes a CDR3 of 15 amino acids. Just the 45-base CDR3 DNA is kept, in frame starting at base 1. V ends up 4 bases short and J 4 bases short, with an unmatched junction base count of 6. Looking up the germline V gene yields CDR1 MGHDK and CDR2 SYGVNS. What this sample's time point label stands for: about 28 days (+/-7) after the second vaccine dose. AZD1222 recipients with second doses at about 4 weeks or about 12 weeks were pooled, because spike-specific TCR depth and breadth did not differ between schedules. Vaccinee samples were obtained from the UK trials COV001 and COV002, which included a single-blind randomized controlled phase 2/3 trial of AZD1222 (ChAdOx1 nCoV-19) in healthy adults. For TCRbeta chain sequencing, PBMC samples from trial participants were taken at day 0 and at day 28 after the second dose. The CDR3 regions of human TCRbeta chains were subjected to immunosequencing. The source study handled its data this way. TCRs in the repertoires were matched against a reference library of SARS-CoV-2-specific TCRs that had been generated with the MIRA antigen-specificity platform. Breadth was defined as the fraction of unique TCRs that were SARS-CoV-2-associated. Depth was defined as the fraction of total T cells that were SARS-CoV-2-associated. Using the MIRA data, each spike-specific TCR was assigned both to the spike region to which the TCR was reactive and to a CD4 or CD8 class. Log10-transformed breadth and depth values were compared by one-way ANOVA with Sidak's multiple comparisons tests. TCRdb stores this immuneACCESS table with in-frame sequences only. Part of the clones is absent; in the studies checked, under half of the shortfall reflects unresolved V genes, and no reason is known for the rest. V, J and clone size derive from that table, while D and trimming were established from the DNA sequence. The sample yields roughly 150,000 clones; about 90% were counted once. Together, the top ten hold around 3.8% of the sample.

Source: peripheral blood, taken 28 days after the second AZD1222 dose. The TCR was taken from an adult who received the AZD1222 COVID-19 vaccine. This chain is built from TRBV25-1 and TRBJ2-2, with 7 junctional bases fitting TRBD1. At the DNA level, the sequence is TGTGCCAGCAGTGGTCAGGGGGTCTTCACCGGGGAGCTGTTTTTT. Its amino acids are CASSGQGVFTGELFF.